The T cell receptor (beta chain) under discussion was sequenced for a study of T cells in Graves' hyperthyroidism and ophthalmopathy (dated by TCRdb to about 2019). Looking at the study overall: Peripheral blood samples were taken at the time of initial diagnosis, prior to any treatment. According to the paper, TCR Vbeta CDR3 sequencing was carried out on approximately 140 peripheral blood samples, which came from some 41 ophthalmopathy, around 75 hyperthyroidism and approximately 17 progressor patients. The roughly 90 discovery patients were divided at random into training and test sets in a 7:3 ratio. After sampling, hyperthyroidism patients received methimazole starting at 30 mg daily, and ophthalmopathy patients received high-dose intravenous methylprednisolone. In addition, the study compared T-cell repertoires in thyroid tissue and in blood from over 5 Graves' hyperthyroidism patients. An independent validation cohort of fewer than 20 hyperthyroidism patients and approximately 17 patients who later progressed to ophthalmopathy tested prospective prediction of ophthalmopathy. To identify distinguishing TCR V-J signatures, a discovery cohort of about a hundred patients was used, comprising 43 with Graves' ophthalmopathy and some 60 with stable Graves' hyperthyroidism.

This clonotype was observed many times. What this receptor recognizes is not known. No much larger clonotype is one base removed from it; base qualities were not supplied. Beyond this particular receptor, the publication reports: No statistical method was used to fix the sample size in advance, and group allocation was not hidden from the investigators. Most expanded thyroid clonotypes (frequency above 0.001) were also found in blood, which suggests that blood repertoires may mirror thyroid immune responses. In validation, the model predicted progression to ophthalmopathy a median of 6.5 months before onset, with about 67% sensitivity and 72.22% specificity. In cross-validation, a model built on a 13 V-J signature told ophthalmopathy apart from stable hyperthyroidism with over 85% sensitivity and around 83% specificity, and in testing the same model reached 80%/75%.

Hyperthyroidism patients were aged 18 to 65 years and newly diagnosed, with disease duration of less than 2 months. Any patient with an uncontrolled infection, another autoimmune disease, pregnancy or lactation was excluded. Diagnoses relied on clinical symptoms, serum thyroxine and TRAb, thyroid ultrasound and orbital computed tomography. Blood from progressor patients was drawn when they were first diagnosed with hyperthyroidism, before any ophthalmopathy symptoms appeared. PBMCs were isolated from about 10 ml of fresh peripheral blood by Ficoll-Paque density gradient centrifugation. Progressor patients were initially diagnosed with Graves' hyperthyroidism and developed ophthalmopathy during follow-up. Trizol reagent was used to extract total RNA, and RNA quality was then checked on an Agilent 2100 Bioanalyzer. V has 4 bases trimmed and J has 0 bases trimmed; junction bases matching no gene number 6. Taken from cysteine to phenylalanine, the CDR3 has 16 residues. This entry keeps only the CDR3 DNA: 48 bases, framed from base 1. Reading the germline V gene gives CDR1 SGHAT and CDR2 FQNNGV.

The TCR beta CDR3 regions were amplified from the RNA transcripts. The first round of RT-PCR for the TCR CDR3 was performed with the HTBI primer set and the Qiagen OneStep RT-PCR kit. The libraries were constructed in a second round of multiplex PCR and then size-selected and purified. Libraries were sequenced paired-end with 100 bp reads on an Illumina HiSeq2000. Per the authors' processing: SOAPnuke was used to process the raw data, with reads discarded if the reads contained adapters or uncalled bases, had a mean Phred below 15, or lacked an exact constant-primer or identifier match. High-quality paired reads were merged using COPE v1.2.5, and each unique nucleotide sequence was defined as a clonotype. MiTCR v1.1 was used to align the clonotypes against IMGT TRBV, TRBD and TRBJ reference segments. The analysis was restricted to V-J combinations with a frequency above 0.0001, which together covered 99.2% of the repertoires. The TCS score was defined as F50 (clonal expansion) divided by E x V (chaos), with BLOSUM62-based TCRdist calculated between CDR3 peptides within each V-J. Welch's t-statistics and random forest reduced 500 to 550 V-J features to roughly 13, which were used in a naive Bayes classifier (R e1071). TCRdb passed the public sequencing reads through fastp at Q25 and MiXCR, retaining productive beta sequences. CDR3 protein duplicates are merged, each entry listing the most common genes and DNA. The V and J calls and clone size are TCRdb's, not the authors'. The sample table records over 700,000 distinct CDR3 sequences; 18% of these occur just once. The ten largest clonotypes hold 16% of the sample.

The sequence was collected from a woman in her forties or fifties with Graves' hyperthyroidism that later progressed to Graves' ophthalmopathy. Sequencing was carried out using blood. Recombination joined TRBV11-2 with TRBJ2-1, with 7 bases matching TRBD1. The sequence in DNA is TGTGCCAGCAGCTACTACAGGGGTCGCTCCTACAATGAGCAGTTCTTC. This translates into CASSYYRGRSYNEQFF.